The rows below give T cell receptor beta chains drawn from one sample of a study of T cell clonotyping in hematopoietic cell transplantation. Profiling relied on immunoSEQ multiplex PCR, and the TCRdb table lists in-frame clones only, not all of them. The sample has approximately 44,000 clones, 95% seen once. Specimen: peripheral blood mononuclear cells. Receptors originate from a man younger than 45 in good health. Some clones in this sample may be carry-over from other donors' samples. Each CDR3 is given with its conserved first and last residue. The D gene is left open where the match is weak. Size is stated for part of the rows, as once, few or many counts, or as a class when the clone is expanded.

clone_size: .; j_call: TRBJ1-4; v_call: TRBV2; d_call: .; cdr3_aa: CASRAMGAANEKLFF; cdr3_nt: TGTGCCAGCAGGGCTATGGGGGCGGCTAATGAAAAACTGTTTTTT
clone_size: .; j_call: TRBJ1-1; v_call: TRBV6-1; d_call: .; cdr3_aa: CASSDPPGRVNTEAFF; cdr3_nt: TGTGCCAGCAGTGACCCCCCGGGCAGGGTGAACACTGAAGCTTTCTTT
clone_size: once; j_call: TRBJ2-3; v_call: TRBV19; d_call: TRBD2; cdr3_aa: CASSTSGGATDTQYF; cdr3_nt: TGTGCCAGTAGTACTAGCGGGGGGGCCACAGATACGCAGTATTTT
clone_size: .; j_call: TRBJ1-6; v_call: TRBV5-6; d_call: .; cdr3_aa: CASSLVTSDNSPLHF; cdr3_nt: TGTGCCAGCAGCCTCGTAACGTCGGACAATTCACCCCTCCACTTT
clone_size: .; j_call: TRBJ2-1; v_call: TRBV14; d_call: .; cdr3_aa: CASSRLNNEQFF; cdr3_nt: TGTGCCAGCAGCCGACTTAACAATGAGCAGTTCTTC
clone_size: .; j_call: TRBJ1-1; v_call: TRBV6-4; d_call: .; cdr3_aa: CASSLSEHTEAFF; cdr3_nt: TGTGCCAGCAGCCTATCAGAGCACACTGAAGCTTTCTTT
clone_size: .; j_call: TRBJ1-5; v_call: TRBV5-8; d_call: TRBD1; cdr3_aa: CASNRGLSSNQPQHF; cdr3_nt: TGTGCCAGCAATAGGGGGCTGTCAAGCAATCAGCCCCAGCATTTT
clone_size: .; j_call: TRBJ1-1; v_call: TRBV11-3; d_call: TRBD1; cdr3_aa: CASSLAWDRHTTNTEAFF; cdr3_nt: TGTGCCAGCAGCTTAGCCTGGGACAGGCATACCACGAACACTGAAGCTTTCTTT
clone_size: .; j_call: TRBJ1-2; v_call: TRBV5-4; d_call: .; cdr3_aa: CASSLSAQNYGYTF; cdr3_nt: TGTGCCAGCAGCTTAAGCGCCCAAAACTATGGCTACACCTTC
clone_size: .; j_call: TRBJ1-2; v_call: TRBV11-2; d_call: .; cdr3_aa: CASSSPRQGMAGYTF; cdr3_nt: TGTGCCAGCAGCTCCCCGCGGCAGGGGATGGCTGGCTACACCTTC
clone_size: .; j_call: TRBJ1-2; v_call: TRBV7-6; d_call: .; cdr3_aa: CASSLGLGGEAGYTF; cdr3_nt: TGTGCCAGCAGCTTAGGATTGGGGGGTGAAGCTGGCTACACCTTC
clone_size: .; j_call: TRBJ2-3; v_call: TRBV7-6; d_call: TRBD2; cdr3_aa: CASSLGAGVDTDTQYF; cdr3_nt: TGTGCCAGCAGCCTCGGTGCGGGGGTGGACACAGATACGCAGTATTTT
clone_size: .; j_call: TRBJ2-5; v_call: TRBV6-1; d_call: .; cdr3_aa: CASSEATGRSETQYF; cdr3_nt: TGTGCCAGCAGTGAAGCTACGGGGAGGTCCGAGACCCAGTACTTC
clone_size: .; j_call: TRBJ2-3; v_call: TRBV7-8; d_call: TRBD2; cdr3_aa: CASSWPSAGLTYASTDTQYF; cdr3_nt: TGTGCCAGCAGCTGGCCATCAGCGGGACTAACCTATGCTAGCACAGATACGCAGTATTTT
clone_size: .; j_call: TRBJ1-1; v_call: TRBV11-2; d_call: .; cdr3_aa: CASSLESLMNTEAFF; cdr3_nt: TGTGCCAGCAGCTTAGAGTCCCTCATGAACACTGAAGCTTTCTTT
clone_size: .; j_call: TRBJ2-3; v_call: TRBV27; d_call: TRBD2; cdr3_aa: CASSLGAGADTQYF; cdr3_nt: TGTGCCAGCAGTTTAGGGGCGGGGGCAGATACGCAGTATTTT
clone_size: .; j_call: TRBJ2-3; v_call: TRBV29-1; d_call: .; cdr3_aa: CSARDGTTDTQYF; cdr3_nt: TGCAGCGCCCGGGACGGTACCACAGATACGCAGTATTTT
clone_size: once; j_call: TRBJ1-1; v_call: TRBV2; d_call: .; cdr3_aa: CASRRRGTEAFF; cdr3_nt: TGTGCCAGCAGACGCAGGGGCACTGAAGCTTTCTTT
clone_size: .; j_call: TRBJ2-2; v_call: TRBV20-1; d_call: .; cdr3_aa: CSAPVVGELFF; cdr3_nt: TGCAGTGCCCCTGTTGTTGGGGAGCTGTTTTTT
clone_size: once; j_call: TRBJ1-2; v_call: TRBV27; d_call: TRBD1; cdr3_aa: CAKENRGRWAYGYTF; cdr3_nt: TGTGCCAAGGAAAACAGGGGACGCTGGGCGTATGGCTACACCTTC
clone_size: once; j_call: TRBJ1-5; v_call: TRBV2; d_call: TRBD1; cdr3_aa: CASGTGTGGSQPQHF; cdr3_nt: TGTGCCAGCGGAACCGGGACAGGGGGGAGTCAGCCCCAGCATTTT
clone_size: once; j_call: TRBJ2-1; v_call: TRBV6-6; d_call: TRBD1; cdr3_aa: CASSYEQGAYNEQFF; cdr3_nt: TGTGCCAGCAGTTACGAACAGGGGGCCTACAATGAGCAGTTCTTC
clone_size: .; j_call: TRBJ1-4; v_call: TRBV5-1; d_call: TRBD1; cdr3_aa: CASSYGDRDNEKLFF; cdr3_nt: TGCGCCAGCAGCTACGGGGACAGGGACAATGAAAAACTGTTTTTT
clone_size: .; j_call: TRBJ2-4; v_call: TRBV12-1; d_call: .; cdr3_aa: CASSPGLRSSLAKNIQYF; cdr3_nt: TGTGCCAGCAGCCCCGGCCTTCGGTCTTCTCTAGCCAAAAACATTCAGTACTTC
clone_size: .; j_call: TRBJ1-2; v_call: TRBV6-1; d_call: .; cdr3_aa: CASSGGHGADMRLNPYGYTF; cdr3_nt: TGTGCCAGCAGTGGGGGCCATGGGGCCGATATGCGCCTTAACCCCTATGGCTACACCTTC
clone_size: .; j_call: TRBJ1-5; v_call: TRBV7-2; d_call: .; cdr3_aa: CASSLVSGNQPQHF; cdr3_nt: TGTGCCAGCAGCTTAGTAAGCGGCAATCAGCCCCAGCATTTT
clone_size: .; j_call: TRBJ1-1; v_call: TRBV7-8; d_call: TRBD1; cdr3_aa: CASSLDVMGTGGPEAFF; cdr3_nt: TGTGCCAGCAGCTTAGATGTAATGGGGACAGGGGGACCTGAAGCTTTCTTT
clone_size: .; j_call: TRBJ1-1; v_call: TRBV30; d_call: .; cdr3_aa: CAWSRRGNTEAFF; cdr3_nt: TGTGCCTGGAGCCGCAGGGGGAACACTGAAGCTTTCTTT
clone_size: .; j_call: TRBJ1-2; v_call: TRBV19; d_call: .; cdr3_aa: CASSIQGLYGYTF; cdr3_nt: TGTGCCAGTAGTATACAGGGGCTCTATGGCTACACCTTC
clone_size: .; j_call: TRBJ1-2; v_call: TRBV5-6; d_call: .; cdr3_aa: CASSFWTPSIVVNGYTF; cdr3_nt: TGTGCCAGCAGCTTTTGGACCCCTTCGATCGTCGTAAATGGCTACACCTTC
clone_size: .; j_call: TRBJ2-3; v_call: TRBV7-2; d_call: TRBD2; cdr3_aa: CASLFSGNTDTQYF; cdr3_nt: TGTGCCAGCCTTTTTAGCGGGAACACAGATACGCAGTATTTT
clone_size: .; j_call: TRBJ1-4; v_call: TRBV11-3; d_call: TRBD1; cdr3_aa: CASSSKGTGREVEKLFF; cdr3_nt: TGTGCCAGCAGCTCCAAAGGGACAGGCAGAGAAGTTGAAAAACTGTTTTTT
clone_size: .; j_call: TRBJ1-1; v_call: TRBV28; d_call: TRBD1; cdr3_aa: CASSLGDRGLLVAFF; cdr3_nt: TGTGCCAGCAGTTTAGGGGACAGGGGGCTTTTAGTAGCTTTCTTT
clone_size: .; j_call: TRBJ2-1; v_call: TRBV7-2; d_call: .; cdr3_aa: CASSSPTTRPHNEQFF; cdr3_nt: TGTGCCAGCAGCTCCCCCACGACGAGACCGCACAATGAGCAGTTCTTC
clone_size: .; j_call: TRBJ2-7; v_call: TRBV2; d_call: .; cdr3_aa: CASSEELRGQYF; cdr3_nt: TGTGCCAGCAGTGAAGAGTTACGAGGGCAGTACTTC
clone_size: .; j_call: TRBJ1-5; v_call: TRBV30; d_call: .; cdr3_aa: CAWSNSDQPQHF; cdr3_nt: TGTGCCTGGAGTAATAGTGATCAGCCCCAGCATTTT
clone_size: once; j_call: TRBJ2-5; v_call: TRBV5-4; d_call: .; cdr3_aa: CASSREGGPGLETQYF; cdr3_nt: TGTGCCAGCAGCCGGGAAGGGGGGCCGGGATTGGAGACCCAGTACTTC
clone_size: once; j_call: TRBJ1-4; v_call: TRBV13; d_call: .; cdr3_aa: CASSFWQGNEKLFF; cdr3_nt: TGTGCCAGCAGCTTTTGGCAGGGGAATGAAAAACTGTTTTTT
clone_size: once; j_call: TRBJ1-2; v_call: TRBV6-5; d_call: .; cdr3_aa: CASSGTGGYTF; cdr3_nt: TGTGCCAGCAGTGGGACCGGGGGCTACACCTTC
clone_size: .; j_call: TRBJ2-7; v_call: TRBV7-2; d_call: TRBD2; cdr3_aa: CASTVAGVTDSYEQYF; cdr3_nt: TGTGCCAGCACCGTAGCGGGGGTGACCGACTCCTACGAGCAGTACTTC
clone_size: few; j_call: TRBJ2-7; v_call: TRBV21-1; d_call: .; cdr3_aa: CASSKEELAGSYEQYF; cdr3_nt: TGTGCCAGCAGCAAAGAGGAGCTAGCGGGTTCCTACGAGCAGTACTTC
clone_size: .; j_call: TRBJ1-4; v_call: TRBV2; d_call: TRBD1; cdr3_aa: CASSGQGVGNEKLFF; cdr3_nt: TGTGCCAGCAGTGGTCAGGGGGTTGGCAATGAAAAACTGTTTTTT
clone_size: .; j_call: TRBJ1-1; v_call: TRBV6-5; d_call: .; cdr3_aa: CASGLIGGERTEAFF; cdr3_nt: TGTGCCAGCGGCCTCATCGGGGGAGAGCGAACTGAAGCTTTCTTT
clone_size: .; j_call: TRBJ1-5; v_call: TRBV6-5; d_call: .; cdr3_aa: CASRPGLYSNQPQHF; cdr3_nt: TGTGCCAGCAGGCCGGGCCTCTATAGCAATCAGCCCCAGCATTTT
clone_size: .; j_call: TRBJ1-1; v_call: TRBV19; d_call: .; cdr3_aa: CASTPGSGPMNTEAFF; cdr3_nt: TGTGCCAGTACCCCCGGGTCCGGCCCCATGAACACTGAAGCTTTCTTT